This passage covers 14 T cell receptor beta chains from one sample sequenced in a study of T cells expressing NK-cell markers. With the 5' RACE reads reprocessed, TCRdb shows one record per CDR3 protein and no DNA. This sample's clone table lists around 100,000 distinct CDR3 sequences. The sample was blood T cells: a sorted CD56 or NKG2C T cell subset, CD4+ or CD8+ T cells, or bulk PBMC T cells (not recorded which). The receptors derive from a woman aged 18 to 75 in good health.

The chain joins TRBV4-3 to TRBJ2-3; TCRdb's D gene call, TRBD1, goes unchecked for lack of DNA. CDR3 length: 15 amino acids. Germline loops: CDR1 LGHNA, CDR2 YSLEER. The CDR3 loop is CASSPLLQGGDTQYF.

The chain uses TRBV27 and TRBJ2-1. This CDR3 region has 13 residues. Germline values: CDR1 MNHEY, CDR2 SMNVEV (reference sequence). The CDR3 protein is CAASHSSYNEQFF.

The chain has TRBV7-9 and TRBJ2-5; the TCRdb D gene call, TRBD1, has no DNA to confirm it. The CDR3 sequence is 16 residues long. Germline CDR1 and CDR2: SEHNR and FQNEAQ (reference sequence). The CDR3 sequence is CASSLHTPRGQETQYF.

The chain couples TRBV21-1 to TRBJ1-5; TCRdb's D call of TRBD1 is untestable without DNA. TRBV21-1 is shown as a pseudogene. The CDR3 covers 15 residues. This CDR3 is CASRTGRNSNQPQHF.

The chain has TRBV27 and TRBJ2-7; no DNA is available, so the TRBD1 call from TCRdb remains unchecked. There are 13 residues in the CDR3. Germline CDR1 MNHEY, CDR2 SMNVEV (reference sequence). CDR3 sequence: CASSLTRGYEQYF.

This sequence joins TRBV4-3 and TRBJ2-2; TCRdb's D gene call, TRBD2, goes unchecked for lack of DNA. Looked up from germline, CDR1 is LGHNA and CDR2 is YSLEER. The length of the CDR3 is 17 residues. The CDR3 protein is CASRADSGSGNTGELFF.

This chain links TRBV13 with TRBJ2-7; TCRdb selects TRBD2, and the lack of DNA leaves this call unchecked. The length of the CDR3 is 14 residues. CDR1 and CDR2 from the germline V gene are PRHDT and FYEKMQ (reference sequence). Here the CDR3 reads CASSASGRTHEQYF.

The gene calls are TRBV6-5 and TRBJ2-7; without DNA, the TCRdb call of TRBD1 cannot be checked. The CDR3 totals 14 residues. In germline, CDR1 is MNHEY, CDR2 SVGAGI. This CDR3 is CASSYSTRAHEQYF.

This chain links TRBV12-3 or TRBV12-4 with TRBJ2-2; without DNA, the TCRdb call of TRBD2 cannot be checked. The CDR3 runs to 17 residues. The CDR3 loop reads CASSLLEGRGNTGELFF.

The chain couples TRBV4-3 to TRBJ2-3; lacking DNA, the TRBD1 call made by TCRdb goes unchecked. This CDR3 contains 15 residues. The germline gives CDR1 LGHNA, CDR2 YSLEER. CDR3: CASSPGTVGADTQYF.

This sequence joins TRBV11-2 and TRBJ1-2; TCRdb picks TRBD1, but there is no DNA to check that call. The CDR3 covers 15 residues. Germline V gene lookup returns CDR1 SGHAT and CDR2 FQNNGV. The CDR3 protein is CASSFSGGLDYGYTF.

The chain uses TRBV20-1 and TRBJ2-1; TCRdb designates TRBD1, a call that cannot be tested without DNA. Germline V gene sequence: CDR1 DFQATT, CDR2 SNEGSKA (reference sequence). The CDR3 loop spans 14 amino acids. The CDR3 sequence is CSAPPDRDYNEQFF.

This rearrangement joins TRBV5-1 to TRBJ2-1. The germline gives CDR1 SGHRS, CDR2 YFSETQ. The CDR3 extends over 14 amino acids. The CDR3 sequence is CASSRGTSYNEQFF.

The CDR3 is CASTPDGYGYTF. This rearrangement joins TRBV12-3 or TRBV12-4 to TRBJ1-2; the D gene TCRdb calls, TRBD1, cannot be checked with no DNA. CDR3 length equals 12 residues.